Listed here are 4 T cell receptor beta chains from one sample, sequenced in a study of brain T cells in children with intractable seizures. Produced via immunoSEQ multiplex PCR; TCRdb's table is partial and in-frame only. Of about 340,000 clones in the sample, nearly 95% are singletons; the top ten hold around 5%. Time point described: blood from clinic visit 5 months post-surgery; TSC patient then seizure free. Source: peripheral blood, taken roughly 5 months after surgery. These receptors were taken from a boy in the first two years of life with tuberous sclerosis and intractable seizures.

This sequence joins TRBV7-9 and TRBJ1-2, with D possibly matching TRBD1 (6 bases). Deletions cut 1 base from V and 8 bases from J, with 11 bases between. Per the germline V gene, CDR1 is SEHNR and CDR2 is FQNEAQ (reference sequence). The CDR3 has 13 residues. CDR3 sequence (DNA): TGTGCCAGCAGCTTAGACAGGGTCTGGGGCTACACCTTC. It yields the protein CASSLDRVWGYTF.

V usage is TRBV5-5 and J usage is TRBJ1-3; D uncertain. The CDR3 totals 14 residues. V was pared by 1 base and J by 2 bases, with 7 bases between. From germline, CDR1 is SGHKS and CDR2 YYEKEE (reference sequence). CDR3 sequence: CASSLWEPGNTIYF. The CDR3 bases are TGTGCCAGCAGCTTGTGGGAACCTGGAAACACCATATATTTT.

The chain recombines TRBV28 with TRBJ1-2, with D possibly matching TRBD1 (5 bases). This CDR3 spans 14 amino acids. Germline-derived CDR1 and CDR2 are MDHEN and SYDVKM. Trimming left V 4 bases short and J 4 bases short, with 13 bases between. This chain's CDR3 is CASSSNRGGYGYTF. Written as DNA, the CDR3 is TGTGCCAGCAGTTCTAATAGGGGCGGCTATGGCTACACCTTC.

The V call is TRBV7-9, the J call TRBJ2-1, with a possible D match to TRBD1 (5 bases). Trimming shortened V by 5 bases and J by 9 bases, and 11 bases separated the two germline ends. Germline CDR1 is SEHNR and CDR2 is FQNEAQ (reference sequence). There are 12 residues in the CDR3. CDR3: CASSGASTEQFF. CDR3 sequence (DNA): TGTGCCAGCAGCGGGGCCTCCACTGAGCAGTTCTTC.